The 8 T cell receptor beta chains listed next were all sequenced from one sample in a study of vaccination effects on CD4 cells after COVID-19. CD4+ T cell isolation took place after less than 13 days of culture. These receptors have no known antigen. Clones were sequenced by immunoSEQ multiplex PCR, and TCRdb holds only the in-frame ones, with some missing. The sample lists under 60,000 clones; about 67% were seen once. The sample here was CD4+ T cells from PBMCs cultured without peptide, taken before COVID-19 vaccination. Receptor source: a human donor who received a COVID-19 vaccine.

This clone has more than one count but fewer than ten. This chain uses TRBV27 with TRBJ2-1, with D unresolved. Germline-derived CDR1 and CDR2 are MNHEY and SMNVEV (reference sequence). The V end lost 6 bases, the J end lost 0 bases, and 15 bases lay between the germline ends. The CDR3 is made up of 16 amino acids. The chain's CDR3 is CASSSKLVSSYNEQFF. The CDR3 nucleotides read TGTGCCAGCAGCTCAAAGCTAGTCAGCTCCTACAATGAGCAGTTCTTC.

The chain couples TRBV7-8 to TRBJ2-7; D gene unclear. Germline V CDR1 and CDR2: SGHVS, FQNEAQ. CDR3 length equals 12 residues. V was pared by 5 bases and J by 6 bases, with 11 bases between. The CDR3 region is CASSPVRSEQYF. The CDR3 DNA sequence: TGTGCCAGCAGCCCCGTCCGTTCCGAGCAGTACTTC.

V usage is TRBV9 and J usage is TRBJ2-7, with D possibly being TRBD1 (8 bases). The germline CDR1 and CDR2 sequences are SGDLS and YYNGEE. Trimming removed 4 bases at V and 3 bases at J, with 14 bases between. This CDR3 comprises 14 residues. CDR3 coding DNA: TGTGCCAGCAGCCTGGGGGGGACAGGCTACGAGCAGTACTTC. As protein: CASSLGGTGYEQYF.

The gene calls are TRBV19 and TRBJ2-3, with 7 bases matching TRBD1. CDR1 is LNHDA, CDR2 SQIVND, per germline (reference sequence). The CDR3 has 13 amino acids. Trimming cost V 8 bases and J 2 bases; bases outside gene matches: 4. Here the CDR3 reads CASGRGHTDTQYF. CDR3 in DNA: TGTGCCAGTGGTAGGGGGCACACAGATACGCAGTATTTT. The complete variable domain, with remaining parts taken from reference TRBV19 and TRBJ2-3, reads DGGITQSPKYLFRKEGQNVTLSCEQNLNHDAMYWYRQDPGQGLRLIYYSQIVNDFQKGDIAEGYSVSREKKESFPLTVTSAQKNPTAFYLCASGRGHTDTQYFGPGTRLTVL.

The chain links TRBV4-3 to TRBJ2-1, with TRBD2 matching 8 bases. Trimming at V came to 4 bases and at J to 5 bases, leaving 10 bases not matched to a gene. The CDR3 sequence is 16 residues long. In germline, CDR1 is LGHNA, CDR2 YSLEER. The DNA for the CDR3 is TGCGCCAGCAGCCGTGTCGCGGCGCGGGGGGACAATGAGCAGTTCTTC. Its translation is CASSRVAARGDNEQFF.

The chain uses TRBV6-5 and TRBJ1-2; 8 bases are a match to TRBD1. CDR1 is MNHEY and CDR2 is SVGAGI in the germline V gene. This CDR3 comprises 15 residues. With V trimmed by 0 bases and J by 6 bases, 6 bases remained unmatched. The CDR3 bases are TGTGCCAGCAGTTACTCCGATACAGGGGGTAATGGCTACACCTTC. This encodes CASSYSDTGGNGYTF.

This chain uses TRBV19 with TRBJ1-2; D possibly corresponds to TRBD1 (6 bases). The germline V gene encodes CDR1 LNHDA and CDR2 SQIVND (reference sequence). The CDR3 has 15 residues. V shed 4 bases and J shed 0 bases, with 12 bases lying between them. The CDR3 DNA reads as TGTGCCAGTAGTAAGGACAGCCTCTCTAACTATGGCTACACCTTC. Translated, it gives CASSKDSLSNYGYTF.

The DNA of the CDR3 is TGTGCCAGCAGTTTACGGCAGAATCAGCCCCAGCATTTT. It codes for CASSLRQNQPQHF. The chain combines TRBV27 with TRBJ1-5; no reliable D call. Germline V gives CDR1 MNHEY, CDR2 SMNVEV (reference sequence). There are 13 residues in the CDR3. The V gene lost 2 bases and the J gene lost 4 bases, with 6 bases spanning the gap.